This TCR beta chain came from a study of T cell repertoires in cytomegalovirus infection. TCRdb ran MiXCR on the reads and lists one entry per CDR3 protein. The sample shows approximately 110,000 distinct CDR3 sequences, more than 30% of them seen only once. This clonotype was seen at least ten times. Its antigen is still unknown. Study findings and constraints: CMV-specific TCR beta clonotypes restricted by HLA-C were the ones dominating the ex vivo response.

The V and J ends lost 3 bases and 2 bases, in that order; junction bases with no gene match: 9. Germline V gene lookup returns CDR1 MDHEN and CDR2 SYDVKM. The CDR3 totals 17 residues. V is TRBV28 and J is TRBJ2-7; 11 positions match TRBD1. This sequence was found in a human donor in good health (CMV status not recorded). Some clones in this sample may be carry-over from other donors' samples. The input for sequencing was CD8+ T cells from cultured PBMCs, taken from culture after CMV antigen stimulation. CDR3 nucleotide sequence: TGTGCCAGCAGTTTGGACAGGGGGCGAGAGGTCCCCTACGAGCAGTACTTC. It encodes CASSLDRGREVPYEQYF.